This TCR beta chain came from a study of human T cells and chemical hapten exposure. The study's findings and limits: Expanded TCRs grouped into significantly more large CDR3 similarity clusters than controls produced. Those TCRs sitting above 1 in 1000 frequency stayed the same with DPC sensitization.

The time point was: pre-sensitization, week 0. As to treatment: therapeutic diphenylcyclopropenone sensitization with weekly scalp DPC. In this sample, this clonotype turned up a few times. Its antigen is unknown. One entry per CDR3 protein results from TCRdb running MiXCR on the RACE reads. The sample gives over 300,000 distinct CDR3 sequences, 4.5% to 5.5% of which show up once; 2.5% to 3% is in the top ten. The source is a woman between 50 and 59 years old with alopecia areata. Some clones in this sample may be carry-over from other donors' samples. The sample in question was whole blood, obtained in connection with sensitization to the hapten diphenylcyclopropenone (DPC).

CDR3 residues: CASRPISGGYEQYF. CDR3 sequence (DNA): TGTGCCAGTCGCCCGATTAGCGGGGGCTACGAGCAGTACTTC. The chain has TRBV12-3 or TRBV12-4 and TRBJ2-7; 9 bases fit TRBD2. The length of the CDR3 is 14 residues. The junction had 9 bases not matched to a gene; V was cut back by 9 bases and J by 3 bases.